These 23 T cell receptor beta chains were sequenced from one sample in a study of immune evolution from preneoplasia to lung adenocarcinoma. The data were produced by immunoSEQ multiplex PCR, yet TCRdb's version contains in-frame clones alone and is incomplete. The table records about 9,800 clones, 79% of them present only once. What was sequenced was FFPE lung adenocarcinoma in situ tissue. The receptors come from an older person with lung adenocarcinoma.

The chain has TRBV5-1 and TRBJ2-3; possibly TRBD1 for D (5 bases). Germline CDR1 is SGHRS and CDR2 is YFSETQ. V was shortened by 3 bases and J by 6 bases, with 17 bases between the two germline ends. The length of the CDR3 is 15 residues. The CDR3 DNA is TGCGCCAGCAGCTCCTCATCCGGTGGGGCTGATACGCAGTATTTT. Protein: CASSSSSGGADTQYF.

This clone was observed once. The junction departs from germline at one end; a sequencing error may be responsible. This chain joins TRBV6-5 and TRBJ1-1, with D hard to call. CDR3 size: 13 residues. Germline lookup yields CDR1 MNHEY and CDR2 SVGAGI. As DNA, the CDR3 is TGTGCCATCAGTGAGTCAGGGAACACTGAAGCTTTCTTT. This translates into CAISESGNTEAFF.

The V gene is TRBV29-1, the J gene TRBJ2-3; D is unclear. Germline CDR1 SQVTM, CDR2 ANQGSEA. The V end lost 4 bases, the J end lost 7 bases, and 12 bases lay between the germline ends. The CDR3 sequence is 12 residues long. CDR3 region: CSVALEENTQYF. DNA for the CDR3: TGCAGCGTTGCCCTCGAAGAGAATACGCAGTATTTT.

V and J are TRBV27 and TRBJ1-2, with 9 bases matching TRBD1. The germline V gene has CDR1 MNHEY and CDR2 SMNVEV (reference sequence). This CDR3 comprises 15 residues. V dropped 5 bases and J dropped 2; count of bases not matched to a gene: 6. The CDR3 coding sequence is TGTGCCAGCAGTAACCCCGGGACAGGGAACTATGGCTACACCTTC. Its protein product is CASSNPGTGNYGYTF.

The chain combines TRBV4-1 with TRBJ2-1, with D perhaps TRBD2 (6 bases). Germline CDR1 reads MGHRA; CDR2 reads YSYEKL. Trimming shortened V by 3 bases and J by 8 bases, and 14 bases separated the two germline ends. The CDR3 length is 14 residues. In DNA, the CDR3 is TGCGCCAGCAGCCAGTTCCTTAGCGGAGATGAGCAGTTCTTC. It translates to CASSQFLSGDEQFF.

The chain couples TRBV7-2 to TRBJ1-5; the D is unclear. This CDR3 comprises 13 residues. CDR1 SGHTA and CDR2 FQGNSA come from the germline V gene. The V gene lost 3 bases and the J gene lost 2 bases, with 5 bases spanning the gap. CDR3 coding DNA: TGTGCCAGCAGCTTCGAACGCAATCAGCCCCAGCATTTT. As protein: CASSFERNQPQHF.

V is TRBV11-3 and J is TRBJ2-2, with 7 nucleotides matching TRBD2. The germline V gene has CDR1 SGHNT and CDR2 YENEEA. The CDR3 is made up of 15 amino acids. The V segment lost 4 bases and the J segment 3 bases; nucleotides outside the gene matches: 5. CDR3 residues: CASSSRAGYTGELFF. The CDR3 coding sequence is TGTGCCAGCAGCTCCCGAGCGGGGTACACCGGGGAGCTGTTTTTT.

CDR3 amino acids: CASSGTPYNSPLHF. The DNA for the CDR3 is TGTGCCAGCAGTGGGACACCCTATAATTCACCCCTCCACTTT. The chain links TRBV2 to TRBJ1-6; TRBD1 is a possible D gene (5 bases). V was shortened by 4 bases and J by 2 bases, with 6 bases between the two germline ends. The germline V gene has CDR1 SNHLY and CDR2 FYNNEI. The CDR3 is 14 amino acids.

The genes are TRBV27 and TRBJ2-2; D might be TRBD2 (6 bases). CDR1 is MNHEY, CDR2 SMNVEV, per germline (reference sequence). The V end was cut by 1 base, the J end by 6 bases, with 6 bases between. The CDR3 loop spans 13 amino acids. The CDR3 DNA is TGTGCCAGCAGTTTATGGGGGGCCGGGGAGCTGTTTTTT. It specifies CASSLWGAGELFF.

The chain employs TRBV4-1 and TRBJ1-5; D is ambiguous. The CDR3 extends over 15 amino acids. In germline, CDR1 is MGHRA, CDR2 YSYEKL. Trimming removed 0 bases from V and 0 bases from J, with 6 bases in between. CDR3 nucleotides: TGCGCCAGCAGCCAAGATCAGGATAGCAATCAGCCCCAGCATTTT. This sequence encodes CASSQDQDSNQPQHF.

The gene calls are TRBV7-2 and TRBJ2-3, with D perhaps TRBD2 (5 bases). The CDR3 has 14 amino acids. Per the germline V gene, CDR1 is SGHTA and CDR2 is FQGNSA. V was trimmed by 6 bases and J by 5 bases, leaving 15 bases between them. The CDR3 DNA reads TGTGCCAGCAGGCCGGGATTCGAAGGAGATACGCAGTATTTT. It encodes CASRPGFEGDTQYF. Variable domain in full (rest from reference TRBV7-2 and TRBJ2-3): GAGVSQSPSNKVTEKGKDVELRCDPISGHTALYWYRQSLGQGLEFLIYFQGNSAPDKSGLPSDRFSAERTGGSVSTLTIQRTQQEDSAVYLCASRPGFEGDTQYFGPGTRLTVL.

This clone was found once. The chain employs TRBV10-3 and TRBJ2-1; 7 positions agree with TRBD1. V lost 4 bases to trimming and J lost 8 bases; unmatched junction nucleotides: 2. The V gene's germline CDR1 is ENHRY and CDR2 SYGVKD. The CDR3 is made up of 12 amino acids. CDR3 sequence (DNA): TGTGCCATCAGTGGGGGGACAGATGAGCAGTTCTTC. It specifies CAISGGTDEQFF.

The gene calls are TRBV11-2 and TRBJ2-2; TRBD2 aligns across 7 bases. V shed 8 bases and J 6 bases; nucleotides not matched to a gene: 9. This CDR3 spans 14 amino acids. Germline-derived CDR1 and CDR2 are SGHAT and FQNNGV. CDR3 nucleotide sequence: TGTGCCAGCGAGGGGAGGGCGGATTCCGGGGAGCTGTTTTTT. Residues: CASEGRADSGELFF.

The chain combines TRBV7-9 with TRBJ2-5; D possibly corresponds to TRBD2 (6 bases). The germline V gene has CDR1 SEHNR and CDR2 FQNEAQ (reference sequence). V lost 1 base and J lost 1, with 10 bases in between. The length of the CDR3 is 15 residues. This CDR3 reads CASSLGGLVQETQYF. The DNA of the CDR3 is TGTGCCAGCAGCTTAGGGGGACTGGTCCAAGAGACCCAGTACTTC.

The J gene is TRBJ1-5, the V gene TRBV4-3; D possibly corresponds to TRBD1 (5 bases). Looked up from germline, CDR1 is LGHNA and CDR2 is YSLEER. Trimming cost V 0 bases and J 5 bases, with 14 bases left between them. The CDR3 runs 16 residues. CDR3 protein: CASSQDLGQGHQPQHF. CDR3 DNA sequence: TGCGCCAGCAGCCAAGATCTCGGGCAGGGCCATCAGCCCCAGCATTTT.

The V gene is TRBV29-1, the J gene TRBJ1-5; D call uncertain. Germline-derived CDR1 and CDR2 are SQVTM and ANQGSEA. Trimming removed 5 bases at V and 2 bases at J, with 7 bases between. The CDR3 covers 12 residues. CDR3: CSVRTGNQPQHF. In DNA form, the CDR3 reads TGCAGCGTTCGCACAGGCAATCAGCCCCAGCATTTT.

The rearrangement uses TRBV15 and TRBJ2-3; 11 bases are shared with TRBD2. J gave up 4 bases and V 0 bases, and 0 bases lay outside the gene matches. This CDR3 has 15 residues. Germline assignment: CDR1 LNHNV and CDR2 YYDKDF (reference sequence). CDR3 nucleotide sequence: TGTGCCACCAGCAGAGATAGCGGGGGGGCAGATACGCAGTATTTT. Its translation is CATSRDSGGADTQYF.

The gene calls are TRBV7-6 and TRBJ2-5, with 8 bases aligning to TRBD2. CDR1 is SGHVS and CDR2 is FNYEAQ in the germline V gene. With V trimmed by 5 bases and J by 5 bases, 4 bases remained unmatched. The CDR3 loop spans 13 amino acids. CDR3 nucleotide sequence: TGTGCCAGCAGCCTTGAGCGGGGGGAGACCCAGTACTTC. Translation: CASSLERGETQYF.

The genes are TRBV7-9 and TRBJ1-1; D is unclear. The CDR3 extends over 14 amino acids. Germline CDR1 SEHNR, CDR2 FQNEAQ (reference sequence). V was pared by 1 base and J by 0 bases, with 6 bases between. The CDR3 nucleotides read TGTGCCAGCAGCTTAGATAGGCTGAACACTGAAGCTTTCTTT. Translated: CASSLDRLNTEAFF.

CDR3 sequence (DNA): TGCAGTGCTATCCCCGGGGATACGCAGTATTTT. Its protein product is CSAIPGDTQYF. J is TRBJ2-3 and V is TRBV20-1; D call uncertain. This CDR3 is built from 11 residues. The germline V gene has CDR1 DFQATT and CDR2 SNEGSKA (reference sequence). V lost 4 bases and J lost 6, with 8 bases in between.

The rearrangement joins TRBV18 to TRBJ2-7; 14 bases align to TRBD2. This CDR3 is 16 amino acids long. After removal of 0 bases from V and 2 bases from J, the junction contained 0 bases not matched to a gene. Germline assignment: CDR1 KGHSH and CDR2 LQKENI. CDR3 sequence reads: CASSPPGLAGAYEQYF. In DNA, the CDR3 is TGTGCCAGCTCACCACCGGGACTAGCGGGGGCCTACGAGCAGTACTTC.

This sequence joins TRBV9 and TRBJ1-1; TRBD1 matches at 8 bases. Germline loops: CDR1 SGDLS, CDR2 YYNGEE. With V trimmed by 3 bases and J by 7 bases, 14 bases remained unmatched. The CDR3 runs 16 residues. CDR3 DNA: TGTGCCAGCAGCGGTGGACAGGGATCGCGGGGCGTTGAAGCTTTCTTT. It yields the protein CASSGGQGSRGVEAFF. The complete variable domain, with remaining parts taken from reference TRBV9 and TRBJ1-1, reads DSGVTQTPKHLITATGQRVTLRCSPRSGDLSVYWYQQSLDQGLQFLIQYYNGEERAKGNILERFSAQQFPDLHSELNLSSLELGDSALYFCASSGGQGSRGVEAFFGQGTRLTVV.

V gene TRBV10-3 combines with J gene TRBJ2-5; 10 bases align to TRBD2. Germline values: CDR1 ENHRY, CDR2 SYGVKD. V lost 2 bases, J lost 4 bases, and 10 bases stayed unmatched. This CDR3 spans 17 amino acids. The CDR3 sequence is CAISETKAGGAIETQYF. CDR3 in DNA: TGTGCCATCAGTGAGACCAAAGCGGGGGGGGCCATAGAGACCCAGTACTTC.